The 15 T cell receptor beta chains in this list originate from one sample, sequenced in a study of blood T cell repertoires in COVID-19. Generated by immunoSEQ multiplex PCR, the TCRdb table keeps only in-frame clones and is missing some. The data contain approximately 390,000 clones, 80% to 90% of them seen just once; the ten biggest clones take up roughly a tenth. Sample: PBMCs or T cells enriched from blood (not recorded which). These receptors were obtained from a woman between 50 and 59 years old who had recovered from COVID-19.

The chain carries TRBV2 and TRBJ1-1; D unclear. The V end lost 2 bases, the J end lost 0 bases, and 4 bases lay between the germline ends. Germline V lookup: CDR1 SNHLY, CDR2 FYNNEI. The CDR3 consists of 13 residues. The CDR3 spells CASSEYLNTEAFF. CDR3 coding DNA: TGTGCCAGCAGTGAATATCTGAACACTGAAGCTTTCTTT.

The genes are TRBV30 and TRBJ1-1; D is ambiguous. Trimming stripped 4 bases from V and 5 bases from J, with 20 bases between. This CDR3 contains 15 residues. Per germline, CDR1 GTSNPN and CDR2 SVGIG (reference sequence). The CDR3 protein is CAWILVRPGGTEAFF. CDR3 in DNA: TGTGCCTGGATCTTGGTCCGACCAGGAGGGACTGAAGCTTTCTTT.

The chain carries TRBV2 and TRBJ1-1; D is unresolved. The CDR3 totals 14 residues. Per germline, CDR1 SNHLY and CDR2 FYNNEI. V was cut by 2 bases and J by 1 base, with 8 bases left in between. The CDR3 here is CASSEHGGNTEAFF. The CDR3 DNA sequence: TGTGCCAGCAGTGAACACGGCGGGAACACTGAAGCTTTCTTT.

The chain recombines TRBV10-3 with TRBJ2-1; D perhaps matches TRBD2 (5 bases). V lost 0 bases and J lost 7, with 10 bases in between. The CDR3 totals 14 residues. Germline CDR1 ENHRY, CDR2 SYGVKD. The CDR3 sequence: CAISESLSANEQFF. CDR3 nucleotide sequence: TGTGCCATCAGTGAGTCCCTTAGCGCTAATGAGCAGTTCTTC.

The CDR3 DNA sequence: TGTGCCAGCAGTGATCACAGGGACCATCAGCCCCAGCATTTT. The encoded protein is CASSDHRDHQPQHF. The genes are TRBV25-1 and TRBJ1-5, with a weak D call TRBD1 (6 bases). In germline, CDR1 is MGHDK, CDR2 SYGVNS. CDR3 length equals 14 residues. With 3 bases removed from V and 5 bases from J, the gap between germline ends came to 11 bases.

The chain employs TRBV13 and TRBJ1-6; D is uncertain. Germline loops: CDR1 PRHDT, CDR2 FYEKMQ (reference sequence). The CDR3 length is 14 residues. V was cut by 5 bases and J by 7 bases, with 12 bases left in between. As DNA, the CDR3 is TGTGCCAGCAGCCCGACGGGTAAAAATTCACCCCTCCACTTT. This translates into CASSPTGKNSPLHF.

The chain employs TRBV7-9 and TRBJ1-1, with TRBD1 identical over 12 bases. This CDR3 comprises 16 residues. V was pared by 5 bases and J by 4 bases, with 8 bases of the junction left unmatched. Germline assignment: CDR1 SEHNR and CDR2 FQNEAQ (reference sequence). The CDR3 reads CASSPGQGAGGTEAFF. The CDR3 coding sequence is TGTGCCAGCAGCCCGGGACAGGGGGCCGGGGGCACTGAAGCTTTCTTT. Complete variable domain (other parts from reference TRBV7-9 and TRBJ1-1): DTGVSQNPRHKITKRGQNVTFRCDPISEHNRLYWYRQTLGQGPEFLTYFQNEAQLEKSRLLSDRFSAERPKGSFSTLEIQRTEQGDSAMYLCASSPGQGAGGTEAFFGQGTRLTVV.

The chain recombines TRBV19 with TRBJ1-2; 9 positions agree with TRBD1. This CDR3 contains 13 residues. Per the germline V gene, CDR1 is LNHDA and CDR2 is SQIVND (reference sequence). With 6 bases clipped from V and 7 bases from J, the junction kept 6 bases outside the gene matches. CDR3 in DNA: TGTGCCAGTAGAGAACAGGGGGCGCGTGGCTACACCTTC. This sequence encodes CASREQGARGYTF.

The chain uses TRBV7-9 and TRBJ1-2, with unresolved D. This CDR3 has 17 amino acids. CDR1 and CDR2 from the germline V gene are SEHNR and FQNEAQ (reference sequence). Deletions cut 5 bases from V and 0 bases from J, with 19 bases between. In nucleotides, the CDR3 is TGTGCCAGCAGCGAACGGGTCCTCAACCCCTCTAACTATGGCTACACCTTC. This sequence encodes CASSERVLNPSNYGYTF.

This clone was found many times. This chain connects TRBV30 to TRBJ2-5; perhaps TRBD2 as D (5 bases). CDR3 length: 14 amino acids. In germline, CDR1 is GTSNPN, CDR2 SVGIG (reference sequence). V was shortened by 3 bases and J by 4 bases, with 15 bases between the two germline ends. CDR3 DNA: TGTGCCTGGAGAGGCACGGGGTATGGAGAGACCCAGTACTTC. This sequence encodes CAWRGTGYGETQYF.

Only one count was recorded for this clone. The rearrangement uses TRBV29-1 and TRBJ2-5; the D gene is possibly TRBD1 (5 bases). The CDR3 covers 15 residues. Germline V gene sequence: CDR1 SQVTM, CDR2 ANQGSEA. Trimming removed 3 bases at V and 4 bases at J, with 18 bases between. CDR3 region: CSVDSHLRVGETQYF. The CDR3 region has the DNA TGCAGCGTTGATTCCCATCTCAGGGTAGGAGAGACCCAGTACTTC.

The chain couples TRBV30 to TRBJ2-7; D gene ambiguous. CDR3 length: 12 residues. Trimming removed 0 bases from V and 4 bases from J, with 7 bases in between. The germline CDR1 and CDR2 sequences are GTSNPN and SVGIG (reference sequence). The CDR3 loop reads CAWSVSLYEQYF. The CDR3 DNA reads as TGTGCCTGGAGTGTTTCTCTATACGAGCAGTACTTC.

In nucleotides, the CDR3 is TGCGCCAGCAGTACTCGACAGCCCCAGCATTTT. It yields the protein CASSTRQPQHF. This chain connects TRBV4-1 to TRBJ1-5; D gene ambiguous. CDR3 length: 11 residues. V gave up 6 bases and J gave up 7 bases, with 7 bases separating them. Germline lookup yields CDR1 MGHRA and CDR2 YSYEKL.

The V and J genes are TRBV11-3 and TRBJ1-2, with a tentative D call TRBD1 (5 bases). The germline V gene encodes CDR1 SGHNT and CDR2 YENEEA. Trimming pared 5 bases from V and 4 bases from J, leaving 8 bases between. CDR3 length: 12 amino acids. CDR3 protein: CASSKGPYGYTF. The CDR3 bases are TGTGCCAGCAGCAAGGGGCCCTATGGCTACACCTTC.

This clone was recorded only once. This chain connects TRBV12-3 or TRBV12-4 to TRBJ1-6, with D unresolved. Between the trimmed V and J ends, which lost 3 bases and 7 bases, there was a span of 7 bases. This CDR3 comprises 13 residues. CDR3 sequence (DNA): TGTGCCAGCAGTTTTATCCAGAATTCACCCCTCCACTTT. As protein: CASSFIQNSPLHF.